The T cell receptor (beta chain) under discussion was sequenced for a study of regulatory T cells in long-lasting Graves disease (dated by TCRdb to the early 2020s). In terms of the full investigation: Patients with newly diagnosed Graves' disease had been on antithyroid drugs for under 3 months. A total of 35 or so samples were covered by TCR sequencing, comprising some 13 persistent and about 20 newly diagnosed Graves' disease patients. This study used TCR sequencing and RNA sequencing of peripheral blood to compare persistent Graves' disease patients against newly diagnosed Graves' disease patients. The study was conducted in China and was registered as a clinical trial.

The CDR3 sequence holds 15 residues, the cysteine and phenylalanine included. The CDR3 DNA has 45 bases and is translated from base 1. V sheds 1 base and J sheds 3 bases, leaving 13 bases between their ends. The sample's time point, from its label and the paper: newly diagnosed GD, antithyroid drugs for less than 3 months. RNA was extracted from PBMCs in TRIzol for both TCR sequencing and RNA sequencing. Graves' disease was diagnosed according to American Thyroid Association guidelines. Patients were recruited from an endocrinology department in Xi'an, China. From each patient, around 9 milliliters of peripheral blood was collected into an EDTA anticoagulant tube. PBMCs were isolated by Ficoll Paque Plus density gradient separation without further T cell sorting. An Agilent 2100 Bioanalyzer and agarose gel were used to check RNA quality, and a NanoDrop 2000 was used to measure RNA concentration. Libraries were made using multiplex PCR. This sample was sequenced with an Illumina HiSeq 4000. CDR3 regions were amplified by Arm-PCR with iRepertoire HTBI primers to construct TCR beta libraries. Before sequencing, the PCR products underwent gel purification. The source study handled its data this way. Gene usage analysis of CDR3 amino acid clonotypes relied on the 60 or so TRBV and 14 TRBJ segments identified across samples. COPE and FqMerger were used to merge filtered high-quality paired reads into contigs. BLAST was used to align contigs to the IMGT TRBV, TRBD and TRBJ reference genes, and CDR3 was defined following IMGT. Any clonotype with a frequency above 0.1% was classified as a highly expanded clone. Shannon entropy served as the measure of repertoire diversity, while the Gini coefficient captured V-J evenness. Public clonotypes were defined as clonotypes shared by more than one individual. TCRdb reprocessed the public reads (quality trimming at Q25 with fastp, clone calling with MiXCR) and kept in-frame beta chains. Identical CDR3 protein sequences are pooled into one entry, listed with their most common genes and DNA. These V and J calls originate from TCRdb's pipeline instead of the authors' own analysis. This sample gives 380,000 or so distinct CDR3 sequences in total; about 17% of them show up just once. The top ten constitute over 20% of the sample.

The sample holds many counts of this clonotype. It lacks a known antigen. No much larger clone is present one base from it, and per-base qualities are unavailable. Overall results and qualifications from the work: Only peripheral blood was studied, because thyroid tissue, the primary lesion, was inaccessible. The authors acknowledged the small sample size as a limitation that may reduce accuracy. Sequencing and analysis were limited to the TCR beta chain. Preferential use of TRBV28, TRBJ1-2 and TRBJ2-5 was observed in persistent disease, whereas TRBV20-1 and TRBJ2-1 were favored in newly diagnosed disease. Patients with persistent disease shared more public clonotypes (over 2,500) than newly diagnosed patients did (966). Compared with newly diagnosed patients, persistent Graves' disease patients had lower TCR Shannon entropy and fewer highly expanded clones, which suggests clonal expansion.

This sample was shared with a second study, whose subject was T cells in Graves' hyperthyroidism and ophthalmopathy. The second investigation adds: Stable Graves' hyperthyroidism was defined as the absence of progression to ophthalmopathy over 18 months of follow-up. Hyperthyroidism patients were newly diagnosed, had a disease duration of under 2 months, and were aged 18 to 65 years. Any patient with an uncontrolled infection, another autoimmune disease, pregnancy or lactation was excluded. Diagnoses were based on clinical symptoms, serum thyroxine and TRAb, thyroid ultrasound and orbital computed tomography. The first round of RT-PCR for the TCR CDR3 was performed with the HTBI primer set and the Qiagen OneStep RT-PCR kit. Most expanded thyroid clonotypes (frequency above 0.001) were also found in blood, which suggests that blood repertoires may mirror thyroid immune responses. Ophthalmopathy was separated from stable hyperthyroidism by a 13 V-J signature model, with over 85% sensitivity and roughly 81% specificity obtained in cross-validation and 80%/75% obtained in testing. In validation, the model predicted progression to ophthalmopathy with approximately 70% sensitivity and around 72% specificity, a median of about 6 months before onset. To identify distinguishing TCR V-J signatures, a discovery cohort of about 95 patients was used, comprising some 45 with Graves' ophthalmopathy and around 60 with stable Graves' hyperthyroidism. An independent validation cohort of 18 to 20 hyperthyroidism patients and about 15 patients who later progressed to ophthalmopathy tested prospective prediction of ophthalmopathy. The 100 or so discovery patients were randomly split 7:3 into training and test sets. Thyroid tissue and blood T-cell repertoires from over 5 Graves' hyperthyroidism patients were also compared in the study. Following sampling, methimazole starting at 30 mg daily was given to hyperthyroidism patients, and high-dose intravenous methylprednisolone was given to ophthalmopathy patients. The libraries were constructed in a second round of multiplex PCR and then size-selected and purified. Sequencing of the libraries was done on an Illumina HiSeq2000 using paired-end 100 bp reads. SOAPnuke was used to process the raw data, throwing out any read that contained adapters or uncalled bases, had a mean Phred below 15, or lacked an exact constant-primer or identifier match. COPE v1.2.5 was used to merge the high-quality paired reads, and each unique nucleotide sequence was defined as a clonotype. MiTCR v1.1 was used to align clonotypes to the IMGT TRBV, TRBD and TRBJ reference segments. The analysis included only V-J combinations with a frequency above 0.0001, which together covered 99% to 99.2% of the repertoires. A TCS score was defined as the ratio between F50 (clonal expansion) and ExV (chaos), using BLOSUM62-based TCRdist between CDR3 peptides within each V-J. Welch's t-statistics and random forest reduced just over 500 V-J features to 10 to 15, which were used in a naive Bayes classifier (R e1071). No statistical method was used to fix the sample size in advance, and group allocation was not hidden from the investigators. According to the paper, TCR Vbeta CDR3 sequencing was carried out on some 140 peripheral blood samples, which came from over 40 ophthalmopathy, 75 or so hyperthyroidism and about 17 progressor patients.

Sample: peripheral blood mononuclear cells (PBMCs), taken at new diagnosis, from a patient treated with antithyroid drugs. The chain is assembled from TRBV12-3 or TRBV12-4 and TRBJ2-7; no D gene is confidently identified. The TCR originated in a woman in her late teens or twenties with Graves disease. Donor details come from another sample of the same person, matched by shared clones. The CDR3 region reads CASSLGTALLYEQYF. The sequenced DNA: TGTGCCAGCAGTTTAGGAACCGCCTTGCTCTACGAGCAGTACTTC.